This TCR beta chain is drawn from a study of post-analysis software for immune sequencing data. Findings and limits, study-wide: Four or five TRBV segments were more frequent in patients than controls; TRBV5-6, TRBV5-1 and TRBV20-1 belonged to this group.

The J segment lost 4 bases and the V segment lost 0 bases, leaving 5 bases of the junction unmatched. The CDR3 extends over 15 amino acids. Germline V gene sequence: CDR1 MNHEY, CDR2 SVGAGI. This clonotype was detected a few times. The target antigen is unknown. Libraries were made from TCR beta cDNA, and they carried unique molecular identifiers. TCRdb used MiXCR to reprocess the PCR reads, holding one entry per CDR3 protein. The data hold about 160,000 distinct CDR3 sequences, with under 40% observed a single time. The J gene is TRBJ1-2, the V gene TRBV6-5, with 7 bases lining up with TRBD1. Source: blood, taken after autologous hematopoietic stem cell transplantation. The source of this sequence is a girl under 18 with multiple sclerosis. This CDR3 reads CASSYSPGTAYGYTF. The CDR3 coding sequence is TGTGCCAGCAGTTACTCTCCCGGGACAGCCTATGGCTACACCTTC.